The present TCR beta chain was sequenced within a study of blood T cell repertoires in COVID-19. For the study at large: The United States, Italy and Spain were the sources of the acute and convalescent COVID-19 samples. T cells, B-cell-depleted T cells, or PBMCs provided the cDNA or gDNA that served as material.

The CDR3 extends over 12 amino acids. V lost 3 bases, J lost 7 bases, and 7 bases lay in between. A few counts support this clone. Clones were sequenced by immunoSEQ multiplex PCR, and TCRdb holds only the in-frame ones, with some missing. The sample includes approximately 72,000 clones, around 86% seen only once; the top ten take around 12%. The sequence derives from a woman aged 55-75 years with acute or convalescent COVID-19. The sample consisted of peripheral blood. The chain couples TRBV12-3 or TRBV12-4 to TRBJ1-5, with D unresolved. The CDR3 here is CASSLSQQPQHF. CDR3 DNA sequence: TGTGCCAGCAGTTTGTCCCAGCAGCCCCAGCATTTT.